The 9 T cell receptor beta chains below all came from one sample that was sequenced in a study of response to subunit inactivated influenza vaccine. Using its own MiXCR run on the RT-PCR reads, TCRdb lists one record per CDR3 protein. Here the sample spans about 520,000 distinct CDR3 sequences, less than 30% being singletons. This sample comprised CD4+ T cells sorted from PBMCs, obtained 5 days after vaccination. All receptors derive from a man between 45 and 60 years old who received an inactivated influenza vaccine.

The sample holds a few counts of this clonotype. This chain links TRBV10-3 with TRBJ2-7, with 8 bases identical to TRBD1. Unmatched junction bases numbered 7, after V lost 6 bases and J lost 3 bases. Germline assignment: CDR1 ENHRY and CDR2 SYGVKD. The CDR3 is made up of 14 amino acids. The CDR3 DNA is TGTGCCATCAGGAGGACAGGGTCAGACTACGAGCAGTACTTC. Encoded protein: CAIRRTGSDYEQYF.

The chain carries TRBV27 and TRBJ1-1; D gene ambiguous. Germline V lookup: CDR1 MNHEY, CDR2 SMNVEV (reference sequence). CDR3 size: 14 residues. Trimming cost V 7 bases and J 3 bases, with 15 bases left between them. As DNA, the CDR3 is TGTGCCAGCACCCCTCGGCCGGGTGACACTGAAGCTTTCTTT. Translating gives CASTPRPGDTEAFF.

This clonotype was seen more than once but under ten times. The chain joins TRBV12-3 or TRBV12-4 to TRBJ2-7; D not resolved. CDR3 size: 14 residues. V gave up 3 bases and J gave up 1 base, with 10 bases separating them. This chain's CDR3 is CASSFRRKSYEQYF. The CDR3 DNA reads TGTGCCAGCAGTTTCCGGCGAAAATCCTACGAGCAGTACTTC.

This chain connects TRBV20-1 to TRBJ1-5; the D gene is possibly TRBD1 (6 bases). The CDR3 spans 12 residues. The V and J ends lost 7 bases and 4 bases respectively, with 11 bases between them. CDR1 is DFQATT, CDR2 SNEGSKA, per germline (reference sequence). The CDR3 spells CSVSDSNQPQHF. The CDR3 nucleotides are TGCAGTGTGTCGGACAGTAATCAGCCCCAGCATTTT.

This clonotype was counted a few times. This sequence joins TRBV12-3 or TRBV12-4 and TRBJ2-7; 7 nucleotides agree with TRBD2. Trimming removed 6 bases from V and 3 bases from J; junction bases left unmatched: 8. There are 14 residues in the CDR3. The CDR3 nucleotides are TGTGCCAGCAGGCCGGGAGGTAGGGGCTACGAGCAGTACTTC. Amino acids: CASRPGGRGYEQYF.

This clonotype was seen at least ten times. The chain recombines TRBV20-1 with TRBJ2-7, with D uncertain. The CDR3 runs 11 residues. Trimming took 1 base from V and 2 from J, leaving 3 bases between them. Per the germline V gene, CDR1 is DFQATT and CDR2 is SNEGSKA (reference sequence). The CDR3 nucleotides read TGCAGTGCTAGAGCTCCCTACGAGCAGTACTTC. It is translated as CSARAPYEQYF.

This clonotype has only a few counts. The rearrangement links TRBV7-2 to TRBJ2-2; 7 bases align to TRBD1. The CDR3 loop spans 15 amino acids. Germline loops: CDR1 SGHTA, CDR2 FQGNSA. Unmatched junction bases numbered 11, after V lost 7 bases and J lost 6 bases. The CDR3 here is CASNPGTANAGELFF. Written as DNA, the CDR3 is TGTGCCAGCAATCCCGGGACAGCAAACGCCGGGGAGCTGTTTTTT. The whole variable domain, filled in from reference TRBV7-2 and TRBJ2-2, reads GAGVSQSPSNKVTEKGKDVELRCDPISGHTALYWYRQSLGQGLEFLIYFQGNSAPDKSGLPSDRFSAERTGGSVSTLTIQRTQQEDSAVYLCASNPGTANAGELFFGEGSRLTVL.

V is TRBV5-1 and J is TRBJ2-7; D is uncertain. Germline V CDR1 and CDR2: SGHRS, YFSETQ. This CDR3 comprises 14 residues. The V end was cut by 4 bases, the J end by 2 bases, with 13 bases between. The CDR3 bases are TGCGCCAGCAGCCCCGGCTCCCTCCCCTACGAGCAGTACTTC. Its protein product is CASSPGSLPYEQYF.

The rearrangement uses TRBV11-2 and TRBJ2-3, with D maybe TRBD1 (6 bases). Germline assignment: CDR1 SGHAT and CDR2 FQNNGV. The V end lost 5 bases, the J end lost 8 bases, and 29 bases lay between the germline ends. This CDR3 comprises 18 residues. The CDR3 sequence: CASSPSPWGTLKTSTQYF. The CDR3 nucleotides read TGTGCCAGCAGCCCCTCTCCCTGGGGGACACTCAAAACCTCTACGCAGTATTTT. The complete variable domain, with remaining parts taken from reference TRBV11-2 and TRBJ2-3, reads EAGVAQSPRYKIIEKRQSVAFWCNPISGHATLYWYQQILGQGPKLLIQFQNNGVVDDSQLPKDRFSAERLKGVDSTLKIQPAKLEDSAVYLCASSPSPWGTLKTSTQYFGPGTRLTVL.